The 30 T cell receptor beta chains below come from one sample, sequenced in a study of T cell clonotyping in hematopoietic cell transplantation (dated by TCRdb to about 2021). Libraries were prepared through the immunoSEQ multiplex PCR assay. Sourced from immuneACCESS, this table was stored by TCRdb with only in-frame sequences that have V and J called. A share of the clones is absent; for the studies checked, an unresolved V gene accounts for under half, and the remainder has no known explanation. In all, the sample holds around 2,000 clones, and 85% to 90% of those were seen once. 4% to 5.5% of the sample is in the top ten clones. Sequencing input: peripheral blood mononuclear cells. These receptors originate from a man aged 40-49 years in good health. Some clones in this sample may be carry-over from other donors' samples.

In DNA, the CDR3 is TGCGCCAGCAGCCGGACAGGGGGACCTATATCCTCTGGAAACACCATATATTTT. Translation gives CASSRTGGPISSGNTIYF. The V gene is TRBV4-1, the J gene TRBJ1-3, with TRBD1 identical over 10 bases. Germline-derived CDR1 and CDR2 are MGHRA and YSYEKL. J gave up 0 bases and V 4 bases, and 9 bases lay outside the gene matches. The CDR3 runs to 18 residues.

DNA for the CDR3: TGTGCCAGCAGCGACGATAGTGACAGGGGAGGAGACACTGAAGCTTTCTTT. It encodes CASSDDSDRGGDTEAFF. The rearrangement uses TRBV9 and TRBJ1-1; 8 bases line up with TRBD1. The V and J ends lost 3 bases and 3 bases, in that order; junction bases with no gene match: 13. This CDR3 spans 17 amino acids. CDR1 and CDR2 (germline): SGDLS, YYNGEE.

This clone occurred once. V usage is TRBV5-1 and J usage is TRBJ1-2; TRBD1 matches at 7 bases. The CDR3 consists of 14 residues. Per the germline V gene, CDR1 is SGHRS and CDR2 is YFSETQ. Trimming at V came to 1 base and at J to 5 bases, leaving 5 bases not matched to a gene. CDR3 DNA: TGCGCCAGCAGCTTGTATCAGGGGGAATATGGCTACACCTTC. Residues: CASSLYQGEYGYTF.

In its sample, this clone was seen once. CDR3 bases: TGTGCCAGCAGCCCCGAGTTGTCGATGGAAGAGACCCAGTACTTC. This gives the protein CASSPELSMEETQYF. The V gene is TRBV7-9, the J gene TRBJ2-5; D remains ambiguous. The germline CDR1 and CDR2 sequences are SEHNR and FQNEAQ (reference sequence). V gave up 5 bases and J gave up 3 bases, with 16 bases separating them. The CDR3 loop spans 15 amino acids.

The J gene is TRBJ2-7, the V gene TRBV18, with TRBD1 matching over 7 bases. Germline loops: CDR1 KGHSH, CDR2 LQKENI. This CDR3 contains 14 residues. V lost 6 bases and J lost 3; bases outside the gene matches: 8. DNA of the CDR3: TGTGCCAGCTCCCCGCAGGGGGTGGACTACGAGCAGTACTTC. Protein: CASSPQGVDYEQYF. The whole variable domain, filled in from reference TRBV18 and TRBJ2-7, reads NAGVMQNPRHLVRRRGQEARLRCSPMKGHSHVYWYRQLPEEGLKFMVYLQKENIIDESGMPKERFSAEFPKEGPSILRIQQVVRGDSAAYFCASSPQGVDYEQYFGPGTRLTVT.

The chain has TRBV5-5 and TRBJ1-2; 7 bases are shared with TRBD1. The CDR3 is 17 amino acids. Losses at the gene ends were 1 base for V and 8 bases for J; bases not matched to a gene: 17. Germline CDR1 SGHKS, CDR2 YYEKEE (reference sequence). The CDR3 nucleotides read TGTGCCAGCAGCTTGCGGGACAGCCGGAGCATGCATTGGGGCTACACCTTC. This sequence encodes CASSLRDSRSMHWGYTF. Based on the CDR3 plus reference TRBV5-5 and TRBJ1-2, the full variable domain is DAGVTQSPTHLIKTRGQQVTLRCSPISGHKSVSWYQQVLGQGPQFIFQYYEKEERGRGNFPDRFSARQFPNYSSELNVNALLLGDSALYLCASSLRDSRSMHWGYTFGSGTRLTVV.

The gene calls are TRBV6-4 and TRBJ2-5; TRBD2 matches 10 bases. The ends lost 3 bases at V and 4 bases at J; junction bases unmatched: 5. Germline assignment: CDR1 MRHNA and CDR2 SNTAGT. The CDR3 is 15 residues long. The CDR3 coding sequence is TGTGCCAGCAGTGAAGCGGGGGGGCCTGTAGAGACCCAGTACTTC. Amino acid sequence: CASSEAGGPVETQYF.

This CDR3 is CASSRRAYNEQFF. CDR3 nucleotides: TGCGCCAGCAGCCGGAGGGCCTACAATGAGCAGTTCTTC. The chain uses TRBV4-1 and TRBJ2-1; possible D gene TRBD2, 6 bases. The germline V gene has CDR1 MGHRA and CDR2 YSYEKL. Trimming removed 4 bases at V and 2 bases at J, with 6 bases between. The CDR3 loop spans 13 amino acids.

The CDR3 nucleotides are TGTGCCAGCACGCCGTCCGAGAGGAAAGATACGCAGTATTTT. Translation gives CASTPSERKDTQYF. The chain recombines TRBV25-1 with TRBJ2-3; D call uncertain. The CDR3 runs 14 residues. Germline V gene sequence: CDR1 MGHDK, CDR2 SYGVNS. Trimming took off 7 bases at V and 5 bases at J, with 16 bases between the two ends.

The V and J genes are TRBV15 and TRBJ2-3; 10 positions agree with TRBD2. Germline trimming cut 5 bases from V and 2 bases from J; bases unmatched to any gene: 7. Per germline, CDR1 LNHNV and CDR2 YYDKDF (reference sequence). The CDR3 totals 16 residues. Written as DNA, the CDR3 is TGTGCCACCAGCGGAAGGACTAGCGGACTCACAGATACGCAGTATTTT. Protein product: CATSGRTSGLTDTQYF. Looking up the rest from reference TRBV15 and TRBJ2-3 gives the full variable domain: DAMVIQNPRYQVTQFGKPVTLSCSQTLNHNVMYWYQQKSSQAPKLLFHYYDKDFNNEADTPDNFQSRRPNTSFCFLDIRSPGLGDTAMYLCATSGRTSGLTDTQYFGPGTRLTVL.

The CDR3 loop reads CASSRGGDGGHMTNYGYTF. CDR3 coding DNA: TGCGCCAGCAGCCGGGGCGGGGACGGAGGGCACATGACTAACTATGGCTACACCTTC. The chain carries TRBV5-1 and TRBJ1-2, with a tentative D call TRBD1 (5 bases). Trimming took 4 bases from V and 0 from J, leaving 25 bases between them. Germline loops: CDR1 SGHRS, CDR2 YFSETQ. The CDR3 extends over 19 amino acids.

This clone was seen a few times. The chain joins TRBV27 to TRBJ1-2, with D tentatively TRBD1 (6 bases). Trimming stripped 4 bases from V and 8 bases from J, with 23 bases between. Germline CDR1 and CDR2: MNHEY and SMNVEV (reference sequence). This CDR3 has 16 residues. The CDR3 bases are TGTGCCAGCAGTTCCTTAGGGGCGGGGGCAGTCGAGGGCTACACCTTC. Amino acids: CASSSLGAGAVEGYTF.

The V gene is TRBV6-5, the J gene TRBJ1-2, with D possibly TRBD1 on 5 matching bases. Between the trimmed V and J ends, which lost 4 bases and 5 bases, there was a span of 14 bases. CDR1 and CDR2 (germline): MNHEY, SVGAGI. The CDR3 contains 14 residues. This CDR3 reads CASSSPRGGYGYTF. The CDR3 region has the DNA TGTGCCAGCAGTTCCCCACGCGGGGGGTATGGCTACACCTTC.

The CDR3 reads CAWEQGAGYGYTF. In nucleotides, the CDR3 is TGTGCCTGGGAACAGGGGGCAGGGTATGGCTACACCTTC. The chain employs TRBV30 and TRBJ1-2; 9 bases line up with TRBD1. Germline CDR1 reads GTSNPN; CDR2 reads SVGIG (reference sequence). This CDR3 region has 13 residues. V lost 5 bases and J lost 5; bases outside the gene matches: 6.

This rearrangement joins TRBV5-1 to TRBJ2-5; maybe TRBD2 (7 bases). CDR3 length: 17 amino acids. Germline V CDR1 and CDR2: SGHRS, YFSETQ. V lost 3 bases and J lost 7, with 25 bases in between. The CDR3 DNA sequence: TGCGCCAGCAGCTGGACTAGACCTGCAGGGTCGGGGGCGACCCAGTACTTC. Residues: CASSWTRPAGSGATQYF.

This chain connects TRBV19 to TRBJ2-2, with TRBD1 as a possible D gene (5 bases). The length of the CDR3 is 13 residues. CDR1 is LNHDA and CDR2 is SQIVND in the germline V gene (reference sequence). V dropped 5 bases and J dropped 7 bases, with 11 bases sitting between them. The CDR3 region has the DNA TGTGCCAGTAGTGGTCTAGGGGTCGGGGAGCTGTTTTTT. This encodes CASSGLGVGELFF.

The chain recombines TRBV27 with TRBJ2-5; D is uncertain. The tail of the sequence fits TRBJ2-7 better, so the J call may be wrong. The V gene's germline CDR1 is MNHEY and CDR2 SMNVEV (reference sequence). This CDR3 has 12 residues. The CDR3 loop is CASSLGNYEQYF. CDR3 sequence (DNA): TGTGCCAGCAGTTTAGGGAACTACGAGCAGTACTTC.

The chain uses TRBV7-3 and TRBJ2-7; D gene ambiguous. This CDR3 has 14 amino acids. V was shortened by 6 bases and J by 2 bases, with 14 bases between the two germline ends. Germline-derived CDR1 and CDR2 are SGHTA and FQGTGA. DNA for the CDR3: TGTGCCAGCAGACCAGAGTGGCGGACCTACGAGCAGTACTTC. Its translation is CASRPEWRTYEQYF.

The chain carries TRBV6-4 and TRBJ2-3; perhaps TRBD2 as D (7 bases). Trimming pared 0 bases from V and 4 bases from J, leaving 11 bases between. Looked up from germline, CDR1 is MRHNA and CDR2 is SNTAGT. The CDR3 extends over 15 amino acids. The CDR3 is CASSDSWGGADTQYF. The CDR3 nucleotides read TGTGCCAGCAGTGACTCTTGGGGGGGCGCAGATACGCAGTATTTT.

V is TRBV5-4 and J is TRBJ2-3, with D perhaps matching TRBD2 (6 bases). This CDR3 is 14 amino acids long. CDR1 and CDR2 from the germline V gene are SGHNT and YYREEE (reference sequence). V shed 1 base and J shed 1 base, with 7 bases lying between them. The DNA of the CDR3 is TGTGCCAGCAGCTTGTGGGAGGGCACAGATACGCAGTATTTT. Translation: CASSLWEGTDTQYF.

The CDR3 bases are TGTGCCAGCAGCCGCCGACAGGAAAGCTCTGGAAACACCATATATTTT. This gives the protein CASSRRQESSGNTIYF. The chain employs TRBV11-2 and TRBJ1-3; D perhaps matches TRBD1 (6 bases). The length of the CDR3 is 16 residues. V gave up 5 bases and J gave up 0 bases, with 14 bases separating them. Germline lookup yields CDR1 SGHAT and CDR2 FQNNGV.

The J gene is TRBJ1-1, the V gene TRBV27; 8 nucleotides match TRBD1. V shed 4 bases and J 7 bases; nucleotides not matched to a gene: 8. CDR1 is MNHEY and CDR2 is SMNVEV in the germline V gene (reference sequence). This CDR3 has 14 residues. The CDR3 sequence is CASSSTSGTGEAFF. The CDR3 nucleotides are TGTGCCAGCAGTTCCACCTCCGGGACAGGTGAAGCTTTCTTT.

Of note for this clone: One end of the junction fails to match germline, which may point to a read error. V usage is TRBV7-7 and J usage is TRBJ2-1; TRBD2 matches 12 bases. CDR1 is SSHAT, CDR2 FNYEAQ, per germline (reference sequence). The CDR3 sequence is 14 residues long. The CDR3 reads CASSRLAGDNEQFF. CDR3 nucleotide sequence: TGTGCTAGCAGCCGACTAGCGGGGGACAATGAGCAGTTCTTC.

The chain links TRBV6-5 to TRBJ1-1, with 8 bases that match TRBD1. Germline CDR1 MNHEY, CDR2 SVGAGI. Trimming removed 4 bases from V and 4 bases from J; junction bases left unmatched: 2. CDR3 length: 13 amino acids. This chain's CDR3 is CASSSGGPTEAFF. CDR3 sequence (DNA): TGTGCCAGCAGTTCAGGGGGCCCCACTGAAGCTTTCTTT.

J is TRBJ1-1 and V is TRBV6-4, with D possibly matching TRBD1 (6 bases). The germline CDR1 and CDR2 sequences are MRHNA and SNTAGT. The V end was cut by 7 bases, the J end by 3 bases, with 12 bases between. The length of the CDR3 is 13 residues. The CDR3 here is CASKGGGDTEAFF. In nucleotides, the CDR3 is TGTGCCAGCAAAGGGGGAGGGGACACTGAAGCTTTCTTT.

J is TRBJ2-3 and V is TRBV7-3; TRBD1 is a possible D gene (6 bases). The V gene's germline CDR1 is SGHTA and CDR2 FQGTGA. This CDR3 is 16 amino acids long. V was clipped by 0 bases and J by 0 bases, with 10 bases between them. CDR3 DNA: TGTGCCAGCAGCTTAACGTTCAGGGGAAGCACAGATACGCAGTATTTT. It encodes CASSLTFRGSTDTQYF. Using reference TRBV7-3 and TRBJ2-3 for the parts outside the CDR3, the full variable domain is GAGVSQTPSNKVTEKGKYVELRCDPISGHTALYWYRQSLGQGPEFLIYFQGTGAADDSGLPNDRFFAVRPEGSVSTLKIQRTERGDSAVYLCASSLTFRGSTDTQYFGPGTRLTVL.

The chain recombines TRBV29-1 with TRBJ2-1; 12 nucleotides align to TRBD2. The germline V gene has CDR1 SQVTM and CDR2 ANQGSEA. This CDR3 contains 12 residues. Trimming at V came to 7 bases and at J to 15 bases, leaving 10 bases not matched to a gene. CDR3: CSAWSSGGAMFF. The CDR3 nucleotides are TGCAGCGCCTGGTCTAGCGGGGGGGCTATGTTCTTC.

The chain couples TRBV6-6 to TRBJ1-5, with D hard to call. This CDR3 has 13 residues. V was clipped by 5 bases and J by 1 base, with 6 bases between them. Germline loops: CDR1 MNHNY, CDR2 SVGAGI (reference sequence). The CDR3 sequence: CASSLPSNQPQHF. The CDR3 nucleotides read TGTGCCAGCAGTCTCCCCAGCAATCAGCCCCAGCATTTT.

This chain joins TRBV7-2 and TRBJ2-7; D not resolved. The V end was cut by 4 bases, the J end by 7 bases, with 17 bases between. Germline V CDR1 and CDR2: SGHTA, FQGNSA. This CDR3 spans 14 amino acids. The DNA of the CDR3 is TGTGCCAGCAGCTACGGACCCCTGGGTCGGGAGCAGTACTTC. Protein: CASSYGPLGREQYF.

The genes are TRBV9 and TRBJ2-7, with TRBD1 matching over 10 bases. V was clipped by 2 bases and J by 0 bases; unmatched bases: 5. CDR1 is SGDLS and CDR2 is YYNGEE in the germline V gene. There are 16 residues in the CDR3. CDR3 amino acids: CASSVGTGANSYEQYF. CDR3 sequence (DNA): TGTGCCAGCAGCGTTGGGACAGGGGCGAACTCCTACGAGCAGTACTTC.